This TCR beta chain was captured by sequencing in a study of blood T cell repertoires in COVID-19. Clones were sequenced by immunoSEQ multiplex PCR, and TCRdb holds only the in-frame ones, with some missing. The table shows 200,000 to 300,000 clones, with around four fifths occurring only once. The clonotype was recovered from a man aged 35 to 55 with acute or convalescent COVID-19. The material sequenced was peripheral blood.

The CDR3 DNA sequence: TGTGCCAGCAGCTCAACAGGGAACCTGGACAAGACCCAGTACTTC. It encodes CASSSTGNLDKTQYF. V gene TRBV25-1 combines with J gene TRBJ2-5, with D possibly matching TRBD1 (6 bases). Trimming took off 6 bases at V and 6 bases at J, with 20 bases between the two ends. From germline, CDR1 is MGHDK and CDR2 SYGVNS. The CDR3 has 15 amino acids.